These 22 T cell receptor beta chains were sequenced from one sample in a study of blood T cell repertoires in COVID-19. Profiled with immunoSEQ multiplex PCR; TCRdb holds only in-frame clones, not every one. The repertoire holds 160,000 or so clones, with 87% as singletons. Sequencing was carried out using peripheral blood. Receptor source: a woman between 70 and 85 years old with COVID-19, enrolled during active disease.

The gene calls are TRBV30 and TRBJ2-7, with 10 bases identical to TRBD1. After removal of 0 bases from V and 5 bases from J, the junction contained 7 bases not matched to a gene. CDR1 and CDR2 from the germline V gene are GTSNPN and SVGIG (reference sequence). The CDR3 contains 15 residues. The CDR3 nucleotides are TGTGCCTGGAGTGTACCGGGACAGGGGCGCCACGAGCAGTACTTC. Amino acid sequence: CAWSVPGQGRHEQYF.

This clone came up a few times. This chain connects TRBV3-1 (or the pseudogene TRBV3-2) to TRBJ2-3; D remains ambiguous. This CDR3 has 15 residues. The V end was cut by 4 bases, the J end by 0 bases, with 11 bases between. Germline lookup yields CDR1 LGHDT and CDR2 YNNKEL (reference sequence). CDR3 DNA: TGTGCCAGCAGCCCAAATCTAGATAGCACAGATACGCAGTATTTT. It yields the protein CASSPNLDSTDTQYF.

The chain is built from TRBV19 and TRBJ2-6; no firm D call. Trimming shortened V by 0 bases and J by 1 base, and 4 bases separated the two germline ends. Per germline, CDR1 LNHDA and CDR2 SQIVND (reference sequence). The length of the CDR3 is 15 residues. The CDR3 here is CASSIDLSGANVLTF. The CDR3 DNA sequence: TGTGCCAGTAGTATAGACCTTTCTGGGGCCAACGTCCTGACTTTC.

The chain uses TRBV7-3 and TRBJ2-5; D perhaps matches TRBD2 (5 bases). In germline, CDR1 is SGHTA, CDR2 FQGTGA. The CDR3 has 15 amino acids. With 3 bases removed from V and 5 bases from J, the gap between germline ends came to 16 bases. CDR3 amino acids: CASSLSRAPGETQYF. CDR3 in DNA: TGTGCCAGCAGCTTGTCTCGGGCTCCGGGGGAGACCCAGTACTTC.

CDR3 region: CASSLAGQGGGYTF. CDR3 nucleotide sequence: TGTGCCAGCAGCTTAGCCGGACAGGGCGGGGGCTACACCTTC. The rearrangement links TRBV7-2 to TRBJ1-2; 8 bases fit TRBD1. Germline V CDR1 and CDR2: SGHTA, FQGNSA. The CDR3 totals 14 residues. V shed 0 bases, J shed 8 bases, and the junction held 5 bases outside the gene matches. Filled out from reference TRBV7-2 and TRBJ1-2, the complete variable domain reads GAGVSQSPSNKVTEKGKDVELRCDPISGHTALYWYRQSLGQGLEFLIYFQGNSAPDKSGLPSDRFSAERTGGSVSTLTIQRTQQEDSAVYLCASSLAGQGGGYTFGSGTRLTVV.

The chain carries TRBV10-3 and TRBJ1-3; 7 bases are shared with TRBD1. V lost 5 bases, J lost 0 bases, and 4 bases stayed unmatched. Germline V CDR1 and CDR2: ENHRY, SYGVKD. The CDR3 sequence is 15 residues long. The CDR3 sequence is CAISPGTDSGNTIYF. CDR3 in DNA: TGTGCCATCAGTCCCGGGACAGACTCTGGAAACACCATATATTTT.

The chain couples TRBV5-1 to TRBJ1-6; D not certain. The CDR3 has 15 residues. CDR1 is SGHRS and CDR2 is YFSETQ in the germline V gene. Trimming removed 4 bases at V and 7 bases at J, with 15 bases between. This CDR3 is CASSLTWAGNSPLHF. The DNA for the CDR3 is TGCGCCAGCAGCCTAACCTGGGCTGGAAATTCACCCCTCCACTTT. The full variable domain, rest sourced from reference TRBV5-1 and TRBJ1-6, is KAGVTQTPRYLIKTRGQQVTLSCSPISGHRSVSWYQQTPGQGLQFLFEYFSETQRNKGNFPGRFSGRQFSNSRSEMNVSTLELGDSALYLCASSLTWAGNSPLHFGNGTRLTVT.

The V and J genes are TRBV28 and TRBJ2-1; TRBD1 matches at 11 bases. CDR3 size: 13 residues. Unmatched junction bases numbered 7, after V lost 4 bases and J lost 14 bases. The germline V gene has CDR1 MDHEN and CDR2 SYDVKM. The CDR3 DNA sequence: TGTGCCAGCAGTTCCTTCCCGGGACAGGGGGAGTTCTTC. Translation: CASSSFPGQGEFF.

The rearrangement links TRBV2 to TRBJ2-1; D is perhaps TRBD1 (7 bases). The CDR3 has 13 residues. The germline V gene has CDR1 SNHLY and CDR2 FYNNEI. Between the trimmed V and J ends, which lost 6 bases and 9 bases, there was a span of 15 bases. The CDR3 spells CASSLYRGGEQFF. In DNA, the CDR3 is TGTGCCAGCAGCCTATACAGGGGAGGTGAGCAGTTCTTC.

The chain recombines TRBV3-1 (or the pseudogene TRBV3-2) with TRBJ1-1; a possible D gene is TRBD1 (5 bases). The V gene's germline CDR1 is LGHDT and CDR2 YNNKEL (reference sequence). V lost 4 bases and J lost 4, with 13 bases in between. This CDR3 is built from 14 residues. CDR3 DNA sequence: TGTGCCAGCAGCCGGAAGATCGGGGGCACTGAAGCTTTCTTT. Translated, it gives CASSRKIGGTEAFF.

The chain links TRBV28 to TRBJ1-1; no clear D gene. Germline CDR1 and CDR2: MDHEN and SYDVKM. V was pared by 11 bases and J by 3 bases, with 13 bases between. This CDR3 is built from 12 residues. Here the CDR3 reads CASREGYTEAFF. CDR3 DNA sequence: TGTGCCTCGCGGGAGGGCTACACTGAAGCTTTCTTT.

The chain carries TRBV21-1 and TRBJ2-3; no check of the table's D call, TRBD1, against the DNA was made. TRBV21-1 is reported as a pseudogene. The CDR3 contains 16 residues. The CDR3 sequence: CASSKDPRGSTDTQYF. As DNA, the CDR3 is TGTGCCAGCAGCAAAGACCCCAGGGGATCCACAGATACGCAGTATTTT.

The chain is built from TRBV4-2 and TRBJ1-6; D is uncertain. Trimming shortened V by 2 bases and J by 7 bases, and 18 bases separated the two germline ends. CDR1 and CDR2 (germline): LGHNA, YNFKEQ. This CDR3 region has 17 residues. The CDR3 DNA is TGTGCCAGCAGCCAATACCCCGCCAGGTGGGAGAATTCACCCCTCCACTTT. Amino acids: CASSQYPARWENSPLHF.

This sequence joins TRBV5-1 and TRBJ2-5; 10 bases match TRBD1. The CDR3 contains 15 residues. V shed 4 bases and J 5 bases; nucleotides not matched to a gene: 8. Germline values: CDR1 SGHRS, CDR2 YFSETQ. The CDR3 spells CASSLYDRGRETQYF. CDR3 in DNA: TGCGCCAGCAGCCTATACGACAGGGGGCGGGAGACCCAGTACTTC.

The rearrangement uses TRBV7-8 and TRBJ1-2; D not certain. V was clipped by 5 bases and J by 3 bases, with 10 bases between them. The CDR3 contains 13 residues. CDR1 is SGHVS, CDR2 FQNEAQ, per germline. CDR3 DNA sequence: TGTGCCAGCAGCCCCGCGCAGGACTATGGCTACACCTTC. Residues: CASSPAQDYGYTF.

V and J are TRBV5-6 and TRBJ1-1, with D maybe TRBD1 (6 bases). Per the germline V gene, CDR1 is SGHDT and CDR2 is YYEEEE. The V and J ends lost 4 bases and 1 base respectively, with 8 bases between them. This CDR3 contains 13 residues. In DNA form, the CDR3 reads TGTGCCAGCAGCCCGGGACAGAACACTGAAGCTTTCTTT. Translated: CASSPGQNTEAFF.

V gene TRBV7-3 combines with J gene TRBJ2-5, with TRBD1 as a possible D gene (5 bases). Trimming left V 2 bases short and J 5 bases short, with 9 bases between. CDR1 and CDR2 (germline): SGHTA, FQGTGA. This CDR3 is built from 13 residues. In DNA, the CDR3 is TGTGCCAGCAGCTTAGCAGGGTACGAGACCCAGTACTTC. It specifies CASSLAGYETQYF. Full variable domain (missing parts from reference TRBV7-3 and TRBJ2-5): GAGVSQTPSNKVTEKGKYVELRCDPISGHTALYWYRQSLGQGPEFLIYFQGTGAADDSGLPNDRFFAVRPEGSVSTLKIQRTERGDSAVYLCASSLAGYETQYFGPGTRLLVL.

V usage is TRBV3-1 (or the pseudogene TRBV3-2) and J usage is TRBJ2-1, with TRBD1 as a possible D gene (6 bases). The ends were cut back, 2 bases at V and 7 bases at J, with 15 bases in the middle. CDR1 and CDR2 (germline): LGHDT, YNNKEL (reference sequence). CDR3 length equals 15 residues. The CDR3 region is CASSQLFLGGNEQFF. In DNA form, the CDR3 reads TGTGCCAGCAGCCAATTGTTCTTAGGGGGAAATGAGCAGTTCTTC.

The V gene is TRBV5-4, the J gene TRBJ1-4; the D gene is possibly TRBD1 (5 bases). There are 15 residues in the CDR3. V gave up 4 bases and J gave up 3 bases, with 13 bases separating them. The V gene's germline CDR1 is SGHNT and CDR2 YYREEE (reference sequence). The CDR3, as DNA: TGTGCCAGCAGCACGCTCGGGACTCCTAATGAAAAACTGTTTTTT. Its protein product is CASSTLGTPNEKLFF.

This rearrangement joins TRBV20-1 to TRBJ2-7, with a possible D match to TRBD2 (6 bases). The CDR3 extends over 11 amino acids. The V end lost 1 base, the J end lost 6 bases, and 7 bases lay between the germline ends. Germline values: CDR1 DFQATT, CDR2 SNEGSKA (reference sequence). CDR3 coding DNA: TGCAGTGCTAGAGCCGGGGGCGAGCAGTACTTC. Translation: CSARAGGEQYF.

DNA for the CDR3: TGTGCCTGGAGGGAAAGACTAGCGGGGGGATCGAGGGAGACCCAGTACTTC. Residues: CAWRERLAGGSRETQYF. V and J are TRBV30 and TRBJ2-5; 13 bases line up with TRBD2. CDR1 is GTSNPN and CDR2 is SVGIG in the germline V gene (reference sequence). V lost 3 bases and J lost 5; bases outside the gene matches: 12. CDR3 size: 17 residues.

The chain recombines TRBV25-1 with TRBJ1-3, with a weak D call TRBD1 (6 bases). V was clipped by 4 bases and J by 5 bases, with 12 bases between them. The CDR3 sequence is 14 residues long. The germline V gene encodes CDR1 MGHDK and CDR2 SYGVNS. The CDR3 reads CASSGQGRRNTIYF. CDR3 coding DNA: TGTGCCAGCAGTGGGCAGGGGCGGAGAAACACCATATATTTT.